The clone carrying this TCR beta chain occurred many times. Its target is unknown. These data are taken from a study of breast tumors, draining lymph nodes, adjacent tissues. From the multiplex PCR reads, TCRdb called clonotypes with MiXCR, one entry per CDR3 protein. The repertoire holds 85,000 to 130,000 distinct CDR3 sequences, with more than 25% as singletons. The lymph nodes were axillary draining lymph nodes from breast cancer patients. Between the trimmed V and J ends, which lost 4 bases and 5 bases, there was a span of 16 bases. Germline V CDR1 and CDR2: SGHRS, YFSETQ. The CDR3 runs to 15 residues. Findings of the study overall: Tumor repertoires ranked between lymph nodes and nontumor tissue in diversity, with V and J gene preferences.

Material for sequencing was axillary lymph node tissue. This TCR came from a female donor with breast cancer. Some clones in this sample may be carry-over from other donors' samples. V gene TRBV5-1 combines with J gene TRBJ2-1, with D perhaps TRBD1 (6 bases). In nucleotides, the CDR3 is TGCGCCAGCAGCACCGGGACAAGAAACGACAATGAGCAGTTCTTC. Its protein product is CASSTGTRNDNEQFF.